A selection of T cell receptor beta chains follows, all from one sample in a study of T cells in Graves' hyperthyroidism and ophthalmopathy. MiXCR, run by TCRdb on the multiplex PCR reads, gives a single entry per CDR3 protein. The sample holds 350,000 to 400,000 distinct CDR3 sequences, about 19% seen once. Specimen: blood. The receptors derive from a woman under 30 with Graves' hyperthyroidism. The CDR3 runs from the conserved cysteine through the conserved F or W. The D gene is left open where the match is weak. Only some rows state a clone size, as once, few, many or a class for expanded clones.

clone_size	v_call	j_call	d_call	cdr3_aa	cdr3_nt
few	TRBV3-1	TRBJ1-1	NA	CANSQEGRAFF	TGTGCCAACAGCCAAGAAGGGAGAGCTTTCTTT
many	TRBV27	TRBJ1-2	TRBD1	CASSLFGQGYGYTF	TGTGCCAGCAGTTTATTTGGACAGGGATATGGCTACACCTTC
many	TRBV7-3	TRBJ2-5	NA	CASALLAGQETQYF	TGTGCCAGCGCACTGTTGGCTGGTCAAGAGACCCAGTACTTC
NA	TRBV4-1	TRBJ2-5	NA	CASSQRFAETQYF	TGCGCCAGCAGCCAAAGGTTTGCGGAGACCCAGTACTTC
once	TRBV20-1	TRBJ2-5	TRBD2	CSARERGGSQETQYF	TGCAGTGCTAGAGAACGCGGGGGGTCCCAAGAGACCCAGTACTTC
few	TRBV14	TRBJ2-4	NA	CASSLAKTGSKNIQYF	TGTGCCAGCAGCCTAGCGAAGACAGGTTCCAAAAACATTCAGTACTTC
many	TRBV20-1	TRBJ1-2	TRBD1	CSARDRVLIYGYTF	TGCAGTGCAAGGGACAGGGTCCTGATCTATGGCTACACCTTC
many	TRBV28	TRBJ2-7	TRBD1	CASREGAMYEQYF	TGTGCCAGCAGAGAGGGGGCAATGTACGAGCAGTACTTC
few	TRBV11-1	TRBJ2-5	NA	CASSPLSGSSFGETQYF	TGTGCCAGCAGCCCACTGAGCGGGTCCTCCTTTGGAGAGACCCAGTACTTC
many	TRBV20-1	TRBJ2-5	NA	CSAGIVQETQYF	TGCAGTGCCGGGATAGTACAAGAGACCCAGTACTTC
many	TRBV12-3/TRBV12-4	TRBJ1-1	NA	CASSFRWTGNTEAFF	TGTGCCAGCAGTTTCAGGTGGACGGGGAACACTGAAGCTTTCTTT
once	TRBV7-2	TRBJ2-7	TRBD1	CASSTDRGTSLEQYF	TGTGCCAGCAGCACTGACAGGGGGACGTCTCTAGAGCAGTACTTC
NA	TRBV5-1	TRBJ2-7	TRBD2	CASSQLAGGYEQYF	TGCGCCAGCAGTCAACTAGCGGGAGGCTACGAGCAGTACTTC
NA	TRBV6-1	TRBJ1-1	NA	CASREGGSTACF	TGTGCCAGCAGGGAGGGGGGGTCCACAGCTTGCTTT